The rows below give T cell receptor beta chains drawn from one sample of a study of blood T cell repertoires in COVID-19. TCRdb's table, derived via immunoSEQ multiplex PCR, lists solely in-frame clones and lacks some. Counted here are 72,000 or so clones, around nine tenths occurring once; the ten biggest clones make up around 13%. The sample taken for sequencing was peripheral blood. The source of these receptors is a woman between 55 and 75 years old with acute or convalescent COVID-19. Each CDR3 is given with its conserved first and last residue. D genes are given only for firm matches. Expanded clones are given a class, and other clones once, few, many or no size at all.

TRBJ2-4,.,TRBV6-5,.,CASLKGGPENIQYF,TGTGCCAGCTTAAAGGGGGGGCCGGAAAACATTCAGTACTTC
TRBJ1-2,.,TRBV10-1,TRBD1,CASSESTGDALGYTF,TGCGCCAGCAGTGAGTCGACAGGGGACGCCCTGGGCTACACCTTC
TRBJ2-7,once,TRBV7-3,.,CASSLEGGTSTEQYF,TGTGCCAGCAGCTTAGAAGGAGGGACCTCTACGGAGCAGTACTTC
TRBJ2-7,.,TRBV6-5,TRBD2,CASSPSGGVEQYF,TGTGCCAGCAGTCCTAGCGGGGGGGTCGAGCAGTACTTC
TRBJ2-7,.,TRBV4-1,TRBD1,CASSQDQRDRGAYEQYF,TGCGCCAGCAGCCAAGATCAAAGGGACAGGGGGGCCTACGAGCAGTACTTC
TRBJ2-3,once,TRBV5-6,TRBD1,CASSPKGAGSTDTQYF,TGTGCCAGCAGCCCCAAGGGGGCGGGCAGCACAGATACGCAGTATTTT
TRBJ2-2,.,TRBV21-1,.,CASSKARVEGRNTGELFF,TGTGCCAGCAGCAAAGCGCGGGTTGAAGGACGAAACACCGGGGAGCTGTTTTTT
TRBJ2-5,.,TRBV9,TRBD2,CASSARLAQETQYF,TGTGCCAGCAGCGCTCGACTAGCCCAAGAGACCCAGTACTTC
TRBJ2-7,.,TRBV6-1,TRBD2,CASSEGGTSGYEQYF,TGTGCCAGCAGTGAAGGGGGGACTAGCGGCTACGAGCAGTACTTC
TRBJ2-3,.,TRBV6-6,TRBD2,CASSWGGSSTDTQYF,TGTGCCAGCAGTTGGGGGGGATCGTCGACAGATACGCAGTATTTT
TRBJ2-7,.,TRBV28,.,CATELSYEQYF,TGTGCCACTGAACTTTCCTACGAGCAGTACTTC
TRBJ2-6,.,TRBV5-1,.,CASSSVQGGLSGANVLTF,TGCGCCAGCAGCTCTGTACAGGGGGGGCTCTCTGGGGCCAACGTCCTGACTTTC
TRBJ2-3,few,TRBV3-1/TRBV3-2,TRBD2,CASSLGLAGGTDTQYF,TGTGCCAGCAGCCTGGGACTAGCGGGGGGCACAGATACGCAGTATTTT
TRBJ1-5,.,TRBV19,.,CASSEGAGSNQPQHF,TGTGCCAGTAGCGAGGGTGCGGGTAGCAATCAGCCCCAGCATTTT
TRBJ2-5,.,TRBV7-2,.,CASSSRTPGVETQYF,TGTGCCAGCAGCTCTCGGACTCCCGGGGTAGAGACCCAGTACTTC
TRBJ2-2,.,TRBV6-6,TRBD2,CASKAGTRGWELFF,TGTGCCAGCAAAGCCGGGACTAGGGGCTGGGAGCTGTTTTTT
TRBJ2-5,.,TRBV27,TRBD1,CASRDRVYQETQYF,TGTGCCAGCCGGGACAGAGTGTACCAAGAGACCCAGTACTTC
TRBJ2-5,.,TRBV10-1,.,CASQEGLMETQYF,TGCGCCAGCCAGGAAGGCCTTATGGAGACCCAGTACTTC
TRBJ1-3,.,TRBV10-3,.,CAISDEVTGNTIYF,TGTGCCATCAGTGACGAGGTCACTGGAAACACCATATATTTT
TRBJ1-2,.,TRBV28,.,CASSSEDSNYGYTF,TGTGCCAGCAGTTCGGAGGACAGTAACTATGGCTACACCTTC
TRBJ2-2,.,TRBV27,TRBD1,CASSLSHGTGATGELFF,TGTGCCAGCAGTTTATCTCACGGAACAGGGGCCACCGGGGAGCTGTTTTTT
TRBJ2-7,.,TRBV3-1/TRBV3-2,.,CASSQVPSGSSYEQYF,TGTGCCAGCAGCCAAGTACCGAGCGGTAGCTCCTACGAGCAGTACTTC
TRBJ2-3,.,TRBV9,.,CASSPRTGSIATDTQYF,TGTGCCAGCAGCCCGCGGACTGGAAGCATAGCCACAGATACGCAGTATTTT
TRBJ2-1,.,TRBV5-4,TRBD2,CASSPGRGGGSRQFF,TGTGCCAGCAGCCCCGGACGCGGGGGGGGATCGAGGCAGTTCTTC
TRBJ2-7,.,TRBV6-6,.,CASTFSERRVGDEQYF,TGTGCCAGCACCTTCAGCGAGCGCCGGGTAGGGGACGAGCAGTACTTC
TRBJ1-1,.,TRBV2,.,CASSERELVNTEAFF,TGTGCCAGCAGTGAAAGGGAGCTCGTGAACACTGAAGCTTTCTTT
TRBJ2-3,.,TRBV29-1,TRBD1,CSVRQGTDTQYF,TGCAGCGTCCGACAGGGAACAGATACGCAGTATTTT
TRBJ2-1,few,TRBV19,TRBD2,CASSIVGGGTRKVAQFF,TGTGCCAGTAGTATAGTAGGAGGTGGGACTAGAAAGGTAGCCCAGTTCTTC
TRBJ2-3,.,TRBV7-2,TRBD2,CASSPSRTGGDTQYF,TGTGCCAGCAGCCCGTCTAGGACGGGAGGGGATACGCAGTATTTT
TRBJ2-3,.,TRBV6-4,.,CASSVGSGYTQYF,TGTGCCAGCAGTGTTGGTAGCGGATATACGCAGTATTTT
TRBJ1-4,.,TRBV7-2,TRBD1,CASSPSGTANEKLFF,TGTGCCAGCAGCCCCTCCGGGACAGCTAATGAAAAACTGTTTTTT
TRBJ2-7,.,TRBV5-6,TRBD1,CASSLDAGGGYEQYF,TGTGCCAGCAGCTTGGACGCAGGGGGTGGCTACGAGCAGTACTTC
TRBJ1-4,.,TRBV6-5,.,CASSYREGGEKLFF,TGTGCCAGCAGTTACAGGGAAGGAGGCGAAAAACTGTTTTTT
TRBJ1-3,.,TRBV11-2,.,CASSLQGLGNTIYF,TGTGCCAGCAGCTTGCAGGGACTTGGAAACACCATATATTTT
TRBJ2-3,.,TRBV6-1,.,CASSDRGGATDTQYF,TGTGCCAGCAGTGACCGAGGTGGGGCCACAGATACGCAGTATTTT
TRBJ1-4,.,TRBV7-2,TRBD1,CASSDRDRGISEKLFF,TGTGCCAGCAGCGATCGGGACAGGGGGATAAGTGAAAAACTGTTTTTT
TRBJ2-5,once,TRBV11-2,TRBD1,CASSFDRGRETQYF,TGTGCCAGCAGCTTTGACAGGGGGCGAGAGACCCAGTACTTC
TRBJ1-4,.,TRBV12-3/TRBV12-4,TRBD1,CASSPGDRSLFF,TGTGCCAGCAGTCCGGGGGACAGAAGTCTGTTTTTT
TRBJ2-4,.,TRBV5-5,.,CASSFSGTQNIQYF,TGTGCCAGCAGCTTCTCAGGAACCCAAAACATTCAGTACTTC
TRBJ1-2,once,TRBV6-1,.,CASSDIDSWYGYTF,TGTGCCAGCAGTGATATTGATAGTTGGTATGGCTACACCTTC
TRBJ1-5,.,TRBV11-2,.,CASSLASVGGNQPQHF,TGTGCCAGCAGCTTAGCGTCCGTGGGAGGCAATCAGCCCCAGCATTTT
TRBJ1-3,.,TRBV10-3,TRBD1,CAISPGTATYSSGNTIYF,TGTGCCATCAGTCCCGGGACAGCGACCTATAGCTCTGGAAACACCATATATTTT
TRBJ2-5,.,TRBV5-1,.,CASSLGLVHNQETQYF,TGCGCCAGCAGCTTGGGACTGGTACACAACCAAGAGACCCAGTACTTC
TRBJ2-7,.,TRBV14,TRBD1,CASSDGTAYEQYF,TGTGCCAGCAGCGATGGGACAGCCTACGAGCAGTACTTC
TRBJ2-1,.,TRBV6-1,.,CASSEDPGSNEQFF,TGTGCCAGCAGTGAAGATCCAGGGTCCAATGAGCAGTTCTTC
TRBJ1-4,once,TRBV30,.,CARQASSGEKLFF,TGTGCTCGACAGGCCTCCAGCGGTGAAAAACTGTTTTTT
TRBJ2-7,few,TRBV2,.,CASTPRTRQTLYEQYF,TGTGCCAGCACCCCTCGGACGAGACAGACCCTTTACGAGCAGTACTTC
TRBJ2-5,.,TRBV28,TRBD1,CASSLTGVWETQYF,TGTGCCAGCAGTTTAACAGGGGTCTGGGAGACCCAGTACTTC
TRBJ1-5,.,TRBV5-6,.,CASSLYVDNNQPQHF,TGTGCCAGCAGCTTGTACGTGGACAACAATCAGCCCCAGCATTTT
TRBJ1-6,.,TRBV5-1,.,CASSLRELWNNSPLHF,TGCGCCAGCAGCTTGAGGGAGCTCTGGAATAATTCACCCCTCCACTTT
TRBJ2-1,few,TRBV24-1,.,CATSYPSRGEQFF,TGTGCCACCAGCTACCCTAGTAGGGGTGAGCAGTTCTTC
TRBJ2-1,once,TRBV28,TRBD2,CASKGLAGGPVYNEQFF,TGTGCCAGCAAAGGACTAGCGGGGGGGCCGGTCTACAATGAGCAGTTCTTC
TRBJ1-2,.,TRBV3-1/TRBV3-2,TRBD1,CASSQAFSGTVYGYTF,TGTGCCAGCAGCCAAGCTTTTTCGGGGACAGTCTATGGCTACACCTTC
TRBJ2-1,few,TRBV5-1,TRBD1,CASSLGGGKNEQFF,TGCGCCAGCAGCTTGGGAGGGGGCAAGAATGAGCAGTTCTTC